These 21 T cell receptor beta chains were all obtained from the same sample, sequenced in a study of T cells in Graves' hyperthyroidism and ophthalmopathy. The CDR3 regions of TCR beta were amplified from RNA transcripts. The study used the HTBI primer set for a first-round RT-PCR of the TCR CDR3. TCRdb analysed the multiplex PCR reads with MiXCR anew, one entry per CDR3 protein. The profile shows approximately 640,000 distinct CDR3 sequences, about 18% of them singletons. Sequenced input: blood. Receptor source: a man in his forties or fifties with Graves' hyperthyroidism.

This clonotype was counted ten times or more. This chain links TRBV2 with TRBJ1-2; 7 bases line up with TRBD1. This CDR3 contains 14 residues. Per germline, CDR1 SNHLY and CDR2 FYNNEI. The ends lost 4 bases at V and 4 bases at J; junction bases unmatched: 6. This chain's CDR3 is CASSGQGEIYGYTF. The CDR3 nucleotides read TGTGCCAGCAGTGGACAGGGTGAGATCTATGGCTACACCTTC.

On this clonotype itself: A much larger clone lies one base from this, so it may be a read error. CDR3 amino acids: CASSSFSGNSYNEQLF. The DNA for the CDR3 is TGTGCCAGCAGCTCTTTTAGCGGTAACTCCTACAATGAGCAGCTCTTC. The chain recombines TRBV7-6 with TRBJ2-1, with D maybe TRBD2 (6 bases). The length of the CDR3 is 16 residues. In germline, CDR1 is SGHVS, CDR2 FNYEAQ.

This clonotype was seen only a few times. The chain recombines TRBV7-8 with TRBJ2-7; 10 positions agree with TRBD1. Germline V gene lookup returns CDR1 SGHVS and CDR2 FQNEAQ. The CDR3 runs to 16 residues. V shed 4 bases, J shed 3 bases, and the junction held 9 bases outside the gene matches. Here the CDR3 DNA reads TGTGCCAGCAGCTACCGTCCGGGACAGGGGTTCTACGAGCAGTACTTC. Translating it yields CASSYRPGQGFYEQYF.

This chain uses TRBV7-2 with TRBJ1-5; 9 bases match TRBD1. Germline CDR1 reads SGHTA; CDR2 reads FQGNSA. The CDR3 is 17 amino acids. J was trimmed by 7 bases and V by 5 bases; bases with no gene match: 15. CDR3 DNA sequence: TGTGCCAGCAGCCCAGCCCCGGGACAGGGAGGACGCCAGCCCCAGCATTTT. The encoded protein is CASSPAPGQGGRQPQHF.

This clonotype was seen only a few times. The gene calls are TRBV4-1 and TRBJ1-1; 10 bases are shared with TRBD1. Germline trimming cut 3 bases from V and 4 bases from J; bases unmatched to any gene: 11. CDR1 is MGHRA, CDR2 YSYEKL, per germline. The CDR3 contains 17 residues. DNA of the CDR3: TGCGCCAGCAGCCATGGGGGGCGACAGGGGGCTGGCACTGAAGCTTTCTTT. This translates into CASSHGGRQGAGTEAFF.

To note about this clonotype: The CDR3 ends on some other residue instead of the conserved phenylalanine or tryptophan, so this is likely a read error. CDR3 residues: CASSLRTSGYEQYL. The DNA of the CDR3 is TGTGCCAGCAGCCTTAGAACTAGCGGCTACGAGCAGTACCTC. V usage is TRBV28 and J usage is TRBJ2-7, with 8 bases that match TRBD2. V shed 6 bases and J 3 bases; nucleotides not matched to a gene: 7. Germline CDR1 MDHEN, CDR2 SYDVKM. The CDR3 has 14 residues.

In this sample, this clonotype turned up many times. This chain connects TRBV28 to TRBJ1-1, with D maybe TRBD1 (6 bases). V was shortened by 10 bases and J by 7 bases, with 28 bases between the two germline ends. The CDR3 is 16 residues long. Germline CDR1 MDHEN, CDR2 SYDVKM. The CDR3 coding sequence is TGTGCCATCCAAGAGGGACACGGAACGGGGATCGGTGAAGCTTTCTTT. As protein: CAIQEGHGTGIGEAFF.

This clonotype came up many times. At one boundary the junction diverges from the germline segment, which might be a read error. This sequence joins TRBV12-3 or TRBV12-4 and TRBJ1-1; D might be TRBD1 (6 bases). The CDR3 runs to 14 residues. The CDR3: CCIVGGGAGPEAFF. The CDR3, as DNA: TGCTGTATAGTGGGGGGGGGGGCAGGTCCTGAAGCTTTCTTT.

On this clonotype itself: A much larger clone is a single base away; this may be a read error. CDR3 sequence: CASSRSPVSSPLHF. The CDR3 DNA follows: TGTGCCAGCAGCCGATCGCCCGTAAGTTCACCCCTCCACTTT. The rearrangement joins TRBV28 to TRBJ1-6; D remains ambiguous. This CDR3 region has 14 residues. With 6 bases removed from V and 9 bases from J, the gap between germline ends came to 15 bases. The germline V gene has CDR1 MDHEN and CDR2 SYDVKM.

The rearrangement joins TRBV5-1 to TRBJ2-1, with TRBD2 matching 10 bases. The CDR3 has 17 amino acids. V dropped 4 bases and J dropped 7; count of bases not matched to a gene: 14. Germline V gene sequence: CDR1 SGHRS, CDR2 YFSETQ. The CDR3 protein is CASSTGLAGELGNEQFF. The CDR3 DNA is TGCGCCAGCAGCACGGGTCTAGCGGGAGAATTGGGGAATGAGCAGTTCTTC.

This clonotype appeared many times. The chain couples TRBV27 to TRBJ2-7, with 12 bases fitting TRBD2. CDR1 MNHEY and CDR2 SMNVEV come from the germline V gene (reference sequence). This CDR3 is 15 amino acids long. The junction had 2 bases not matched to a gene; V was cut back by 2 bases and J by 3 bases. In DNA form, the CDR3 reads TGTGCCAGCAGTTTACTAGCGGGAGGGCTCTACGAGCAGTACTTC. It translates to CASSLLAGGLYEQYF.

There are many counts of this clonotype. J is TRBJ2-1 and V is TRBV12-3 or TRBV12-4; D remains unclear. V shed 4 bases and J shed 7 bases, with 17 bases lying between them. This CDR3 spans 15 amino acids. The CDR3 DNA reads as TGTGCCAGCAGTTCCTTCGAAAAGTCCTCTAATGAGCAGTTCTTC. Its protein product is CASSSFEKSSNEQFF.

This clonotype was observed many times. CDR3 coding DNA: TGTGCCAGCAGTTCTCCCGGGTCGTCTGGCTACACCTTC. This gives the protein CASSSPGSSGYTF. The chain links TRBV12-3 or TRBV12-4 to TRBJ1-2; no definite D call. This CDR3 region has 13 residues. Trimming stripped 4 bases from V and 7 bases from J, with 13 bases between.

In its sample, this clonotype was seen many times. The chain couples TRBV27 to TRBJ2-7; TRBD1 might be the D (6 bases). Germline V gene data show CDR1 as MNHEY and CDR2 as SMNVEV (reference sequence). V lost 6 bases, J lost 1 base, and 16 bases lay in between. The CDR3 has 15 amino acids. The CDR3 protein is CASSPLTGRSYEQYF. CDR3 DNA sequence: TGTGCCAGCAGCCCTCTCACAGGGAGATCCTACGAGCAGTACTTC.

The chain joins TRBV4-1 to TRBJ2-2; TRBD1 matches at 9 bases. V shed 3 bases and J 9 bases; nucleotides not matched to a gene: 8. The CDR3 runs 15 residues. Germline CDR1 and CDR2: MGHRA and YSYEKL. Here the CDR3 reads CASSHGQGLLRELFF. Here the CDR3 DNA reads TGCGCCAGCAGCCACGGACAGGGGCTTTTGAGGGAGCTGTTTTTT.

This clonotype was seen ten or more times. The chain combines TRBV12-3 or TRBV12-4 with TRBJ1-1; D call uncertain. This CDR3 is 14 amino acids long. Trimming cost V 0 bases and J 6 bases, with 11 bases left between them. The CDR3 is CASSLAGRVSEAFF. The CDR3 DNA follows: TGTGCCAGCAGTTTAGCAGGGCGGGTCTCTGAAGCTTTCTTT.

This clonotype was seen more than once but under ten times. The CDR3 loop is CASGRTSGSVDTQYF. As DNA, the CDR3 is TGTGCCAGCGGGAGGACTAGCGGGAGTGTAGATACGCAGTATTTT. This rearrangement joins TRBV3-1 to TRBJ2-3; 13 nucleotides line up with TRBD2. CDR3 length: 15 residues. The ends lost 8 bases at V and 5 bases at J; junction bases unmatched: 7. Germline V lookup: CDR1 LGHDT, CDR2 YNNKEL (reference sequence).

In its sample, this clonotype was seen many times. The CDR3 loop is CAWNLWGDTQYF. For the CDR3, the DNA is TGTGCCTGGAATCTCTGGGGAGATACGCAGTATTTT. The chain has TRBV30 and TRBJ2-3; D remains ambiguous. Germline loops: CDR1 GTSNPN, CDR2 SVGIG (reference sequence). Between the trimmed V and J ends, which lost 4 bases and 5 bases, there was a span of 10 bases. The CDR3 spans 12 residues.

This clonotype was counted a few times. The chain has TRBV29-1 and TRBJ2-3; TRBD2 matches 7 bases. The CDR3 covers 13 residues. Germline V gives CDR1 SQVTM, CDR2 ANQGSEA. V was clipped by 5 bases and J by 2 bases; unmatched bases: 4. CDR3 sequence: CSVKGLLTDTQYF. For the CDR3, the DNA is TGCAGCGTTAAGGGACTACTCACAGATACGCAGTATTTT.

This clonotype occurred many times. The chain couples TRBV6-1 to TRBJ2-3, with D maybe TRBD1 (5 bases). Germline values: CDR1 MNHNS, CDR2 SASEGT. The ends were cut back, 4 bases at V and 6 bases at J, with 11 bases in the middle. CDR3 size: 13 residues. Here the CDR3 reads CASSVPGWDTQYF. The CDR3 DNA sequence: TGTGCCAGCAGTGTACCAGGGTGGGATACGCAGTATTTT.

This clonotype was picked up many times. The chain carries TRBV7-2 and TRBJ2-7, with D perhaps TRBD1 or TRBD2 (5 bases each). The CDR3 covers 15 residues. Looked up from germline, CDR1 is SGHTA and CDR2 is FQGNSA. Trimming pared 0 bases from V and 1 base from J, leaving 10 bases between. In DNA form, the CDR3 reads TGTGCCAGCAGCTTAGCGGGACGGCTTTCCTACGAGCAGTACTTC. Translation gives CASSLAGRLSYEQYF.